This T cell receptor (beta chain) comes out of a study of cytomegalovirus exposure and HLA in healthy donors. PCR used 60 Vbeta primers and 13 Jbeta primers. In the authors' methods: In a later analysis, about 12 million of around 75 million unique beta chains occurred in at least two donors. Using immunoSEQ multiplex PCR, the repertoire was profiled, and TCRdb retains in-frame clones only, with some absent. From that table come the V and J calls and clone size; the DNA was used to work out D and trimming. The table lists about 130,000 clones, roughly 85% of them singletons. Findings and caveats of the study: The study found most TCR sequences rare, yet found some public TCRs in many donors. With further analysis later on, most CMV-associated TCR beta chains appeared HLA-restricted. Segments of the TCR beta V type were, in most cases, productive about 87% or about 30% of the time in an earlier analysis.

As regards this clone: Its antigen is still unknown.

This CDR3 has 19 residues. Germline V CDR1 and CDR2: LNHDA, SQIVND (reference sequence). The V gene end was trimmed by 6 bases and the J gene end by 0 bases; junction bases not matched to a gene: 15. The rearrangement joins TRBV19 to TRBJ1-5; the match to TRBD1 covers 9 bases. The sample consisted of PBMCs. The origin of this receptor is a boy aged 10-17 years in good health and CMV-seronegative. CDR3 protein: CASRSTGTGFVDSNQPQHF. The DNA of the CDR3 is TGTGCCAGTAGGTCTACCGGGACAGGGTTCGTGGATAGCAATCAGCCCCAGCATTTT.